A selection of T cell receptor beta chains follows, all from one sample in a study of shared clonotypes between healthy human individuals. Some clones are missing from TCRdb's copy, which holds only in-frame ones; the method was immunoSEQ multiplex PCR. The table records nearly 1,000,000 clones, 76% of them present only once. The sample was memory CD4+ T cells sorted from blood. The receptors were gathered from a man younger than 30 in good health. Both conserved end residues are part of each CDR3. The D gene is left open where the match is weak. Some rows mark clone size as missing; the rest say once, few, many or name a class of expanded clone.

D gene | clone size | CDR3 length | J gene | V gene | CDR3 protein | CDR3 DNA
- | few | 12 | TRBJ1-3 | TRBV5-1 | CASRADGNTIYF | TGCGCCAGCAGGGCAGATGGAAACACCATATATTTT
- | - | 14 | TRBJ1-1 | TRBV5-1 | CASSLAGSNTEAFF | TGCGCCAGCAGCTTGGCGGGCTCGAACACTGAAGCTTTCTTT
- | - | 12 | TRBJ1-2 | TRBV5-6 | CASRHWDFGYTF | TGTGCCAGCAGACATTGGGATTTTGGCTACACCTTC
- | - | 13 | TRBJ2-5 | TRBV11-1 | CASTGDKQETQYF | TGTGCCAGCACGGGGGACAAACAAGAGACCCAGTACTTC
TRBD1 | once | 14 | TRBJ1-6 | TRBV6-6 | CASSTTGFVSPLHF | TGTGCCAGCAGCACGACAGGGTTCGTTTCACCCCTCCACTTT
TRBD1 | - | 16 | TRBJ1-3 | TRBV10-2 | CASSESSGGVRNTIYF | TGCGCCAGCAGTGAGTCGTCAGGGGGCGTGCGAAACACCATATATTTT
- | - | 14 | TRBJ2-3 | TRBV5-1 | CASSLLSGTDTQYF | TGCGCCAGCAGCTTACTCTCGGGCACAGATACGCAGTATTTT
- | - | 16 | TRBJ2-5 | TRBV5-6 | CASSTDTGREQETQYF | TGTGCCAGCAGCACCGACACGGGCAGGGAGCAAGAGACCCAGTACTTC
- | - | 15 | TRBJ2-3 | TRBV2 | CASSFQAGSSDTQYF | TGTGCCAGCAGTTTTCAGGCAGGGTCGTCCGATACGCAGTATTTT
- | - | 13 | TRBJ1-2 | TRBV7-2 | CASSLDGGYGYTF | TGTGCCAGCAGCTTGGACGGTGGCTATGGCTACACCTTC
- | - | 16 | TRBJ2-5 | TRBV10-3 | CAISDPGGTGQETQYF | TGTGCCATCAGTGATCCTGGCGGTACGGGACAAGAGACCCAGTACTTC
TRBD1 | - | 19 | TRBJ2-1 | TRBV11-2 | CASSFYPMNRDRGQNEQFF | TGTGCCAGCAGCTTTTATCCGATGAACCGGGACAGGGGGCAAAATGAGCAGTTCTTC
TRBD2 | - | 12 | TRBJ2-7 | TRBV30 | CAWSPRGDEQYF | TGTGCCTGGAGTCCACGGGGGGATGAGCAGTACTTC
- | few | 13 | TRBJ1-1 | TRBV27 | CASSQRQGTEAFF | TGTGCCAGCAGCCAAAGACAAGGCACTGAAGCTTTCTTT
- | - | 13 | TRBJ2-5 | TRBV6-4 | CASSKTEPGTQYF | TGTGCCAGCAGTAAGACAGAACCCGGGACCCAGTACTTC